Following are 20 T cell receptor beta chains from one sample sequenced in a study of identical twins. TCRdb independently ran MiXCR on the 5' RACE reads; one entry per CDR3 protein. The sample has under 350,000 distinct CDR3 sequences; roughly 9% are singletons. This sample also appeared in a second study, on yellow fever vaccine responses in identical twins.

The sample taken for sequencing was CD8+ T cells sorted from blood. The receptors come from a young woman in good health.

This clonotype was found many times. This chain joins TRBV6-5 and TRBJ2-2; tentative D call: TRBD1 (5 bases). Looked up from germline, CDR1 is MNHEY and CDR2 is SVGAGI. Deletions cut 1 base from V and 2 bases from J, with 17 bases between. This CDR3 comprises 18 residues. This CDR3 reads CASSYWFLAGHNTGELFF. DNA for the CDR3: TGTGCCAGCAGTTACTGGTTTCTGGCAGGGCATAACACCGGGGAGCTGTTTTTT.

This clonotype was detected only a few times. The J gene is TRBJ2-7, the V gene TRBV6-1; D possibly matches TRBD1 or TRBD2 (5 bases each). The germline V gene encodes CDR1 MNHNS and CDR2 SASEGT. The V and J ends lost 6 bases and 0 bases respectively, with 9 bases between them. This CDR3 contains 13 residues. The CDR3 reads CASRERGSYEQYF. The CDR3 DNA is TGTGCCAGCAGGGAGAGGGGCTCCTACGAGCAGTACTTC.

This clonotype was picked up a small number of times. This rearrangement joins TRBV24-1 to TRBJ2-1, with 7 bases aligning to TRBD2. V dropped 11 bases and J dropped 4; count of bases not matched to a gene: 7. The CDR3 is made up of 13 amino acids. The germline CDR1 and CDR2 sequences are KGHDR and SFDVKD. Here the CDR3 reads CAIEAGRYNEQFF. Here the CDR3 DNA reads TGTGCCATCGAAGCGGGACGATACAATGAGCAGTTCTTC.

The J gene is TRBJ2-7, the V gene TRBV25-1; D remains unclear. V gave up 4 bases and J gave up 5 bases, with 9 bases separating them. CDR1 is MGHDK and CDR2 is SYGVNS in the germline V gene. CDR3 length: 12 amino acids. As DNA, the CDR3 is TGTGCCAGCAGTGTTTCCCCCGACGAGCAGTACTTC. Its protein is CASSVSPDEQYF.

DNA of the CDR3: TGTGCCAGCAGCCCGGCAGCAGATACGCAGTATTTT. Amino acid sequence: CASSPAADTQYF. This chain joins TRBV7-8 and TRBJ2-3; D is unresolved. Germline assignment: CDR1 SGHVS and CDR2 FQNEAQ. The CDR3 has 12 amino acids. The ends were cut back, 5 bases at V and 4 bases at J, with 7 bases in the middle.

This clonotype appeared a few times. The J gene is TRBJ2-1, the V gene TRBV19; 13 positions match TRBD2. In germline, CDR1 is LNHDA, CDR2 SQIVND (reference sequence). CDR3 length: 17 amino acids. The trim removed 5 bases at V and 1 base at J, leaving 5 bases unmatched. The CDR3 DNA reads as TGTGCCAGTAGTCCGACTAGCGGGGGGCTATCCTACAATGAGCAGTTCTTC. This codes for CASSPTSGGLSYNEQFF.

J is TRBJ1-5 and V is TRBV12-3 or TRBV12-4, with D perhaps matching TRBD1 (6 bases). CDR3 length: 18 residues. V lost 0 bases, J lost 2 bases, and 17 bases lay in between. In DNA, the CDR3 is TGTGCCAGCAGTTTAGCTCGGGTACAGGGTATCGGCAATCAGCCCCAGCATTTT. As protein: CASSLARVQGIGNQPQHF.

This clonotype has ten or more counts. The rearrangement uses TRBV11-1 and TRBJ2-1; D is perhaps TRBD2 (6 bases). Germline CDR1 and CDR2: SGHAT and FQDESV (reference sequence). The length of the CDR3 is 18 residues. V lost 5 bases, J lost 0 bases, and 20 bases lay in between. The chain's CDR3 is CASSRGSAVASSYNEQFF. The CDR3 DNA follows: TGTGCCAGCAGCCGGGGGTCAGCTGTAGCGAGCTCCTACAATGAGCAGTTCTTC.

This clonotype was seen many times. CDR3 loop: CASSLTGTGGEQFF. DNA for the CDR3: TGTGCCAGCAGCCTGACAGGGACCGGGGGTGAGCAGTTCTTC. J is TRBJ2-1 and V is TRBV11-2; D might be TRBD1 (7 bases). Germline V gene lookup returns CDR1 SGHAT and CDR2 FQNNGV. Deletions cut 5 bases from V and 9 bases from J, with 17 bases between. This CDR3 is 14 amino acids long.

This clonotype has more than one count but fewer than ten. The chain carries TRBV23-1 and TRBJ2-7; D is possibly TRBD1 or TRBD2 (5 bases each). Being an ORF, TRBV23-1 has a function that is uncertain. V was pared by 6 bases and J by 0 bases, with 12 bases between. The CDR3 has 14 amino acids. The CDR3 DNA reads TGCGCCAGCAGGGGGGTTCTTAGCTCCTACGAGCAGTACTTC. As protein: CASRGVLSSYEQYF.

The chain joins TRBV27 to TRBJ2-2; D is possibly TRBD1 (6 bases). The CDR3 runs to 14 residues. V was cut by 4 bases and J by 2 bases, with 8 bases left in between. Germline CDR1 reads MNHEY; CDR2 reads SMNVEV (reference sequence). In DNA, the CDR3 is TGTGCCAGCAGTTGGACAGATAACACCGGGGAGCTGTTTTTT. Translating it yields CASSWTDNTGELFF.

This chain joins TRBV7-2 and TRBJ2-5; a weak D match, TRBD1 (5 bases). Trimming pared 3 bases from V and 1 base from J, leaving 9 bases between. The CDR3 totals 14 residues. CDR1 is SGHTA and CDR2 is FQGNSA in the germline V gene. CDR3 residues: CASSFRQSQETQYF. The CDR3 DNA follows: TGTGCCAGCAGCTTTCGACAGTCCCAAGAGACCCAGTACTTC. Complete variable domain (other parts from reference TRBV7-2 and TRBJ2-5): GAGVSQSPSNKVTEKGKDVELRCDPISGHTALYWYRQSLGQGLEFLIYFQGNSAPDKSGLPSDRFSAERTGGSVSTLTIQRTQQEDSAVYLCASSFRQSQETQYFGPGTRLLVL.

This clonotype showed up many times. This rearrangement joins TRBV5-5 to TRBJ2-1; D not certain. This CDR3 is 13 amino acids long. Germline CDR1 and CDR2: SGHKS and YYEKEE (reference sequence). The ends were cut back, 1 base at V and 9 bases at J, with 11 bases in the middle. For the CDR3, the DNA is TGTGCCAGCAGCTTGTGGACCCTGGGTGAGCAGTTCTTC. Translation gives CASSLWTLGEQFF.

The chain combines TRBV27 with TRBJ2-3; 7 nucleotides agree with TRBD2. The CDR3 totals 18 residues. The germline gives CDR1 MNHEY, CDR2 SMNVEV (reference sequence). Trimming cost V 3 bases and J 0 bases; bases outside gene matches: 12. Here the CDR3 reads CASSFLYGGSASTDTQYF. In DNA form, the CDR3 reads TGTGCCAGCAGTTTTCTGTATGGCGGGAGCGCTAGCACAGATACGCAGTATTTT.

At least ten counts were recorded for this clonotype. The V and J genes are TRBV4-3 and TRBJ2-7; no clear D gene. This CDR3 has 13 amino acids. Germline assignment: CDR1 LGHNA and CDR2 YSLEER. V lost 0 bases and J lost 2, with 5 bases in between. As DNA, the CDR3 is TGCGCCAGCAGCCAAGATATCGCCTACGAGCAGTACTTC. Its protein is CASSQDIAYEQYF.

The sample holds many counts of this clonotype. This chain uses TRBV28 with TRBJ2-7, with TRBD1 matching 9 bases. Trimming cost V 3 bases and J 0 bases; bases outside gene matches: 6. Germline V gives CDR1 MDHEN, CDR2 SYDVKM. The CDR3 has 16 amino acids. DNA of the CDR3: TGTGCCAGCAGTTTCGGGGGACAGGGCAGCTCCTACGAGCAGTACTTC. The encoded protein is CASSFGGQGSSYEQYF.

This rearrangement joins TRBV9 to TRBJ2-3; 9 nucleotides align to TRBD2. The CDR3 loop spans 16 amino acids. V was clipped by 0 bases and J by 9 bases; unmatched bases: 11. CDR1 is SGDLS and CDR2 is YYNGEE in the germline V gene. This CDR3 reads CASSVEAGGQQLTQYF. The CDR3 nucleotides read TGTGCCAGCAGCGTAGAGGCGGGAGGGCAACAGTTGACGCAGTATTTT.

This clonotype has at least ten counts. This rearrangement joins TRBV9 to TRBJ1-6; D is undetermined. V was shortened by 3 bases and J by 10 bases, with 17 bases between the two germline ends. The CDR3 is made up of 15 amino acids. CDR1 SGDLS and CDR2 YYNGEE come from the germline V gene. The CDR3 loop is CASSASGMGSSPLHF. In DNA form, the CDR3 reads TGTGCCAGCAGCGCATCCGGGATGGGGTCCTCACCCCTCCACTTT. Based on the CDR3 plus reference TRBV9 and TRBJ1-6, the full variable domain is DSGVTQTPKHLITATGQRVTLRCSPRSGDLSVYWYQQSLDQGLQFLIQYYNGEERAKGNILERFSAQQFPDLHSELNLSSLELGDSALYFCASSASGMGSSPLHFGNGTRLTVT.

The chain couples TRBV10-3 to TRBJ2-7, with 7 bases aligning to TRBD2. The CDR3 is 15 residues long. Germline V gives CDR1 ENHRY, CDR2 SYGVKD. V gave up 2 bases and J gave up 0 bases; unmatched junction bases: 4. CDR3 nucleotide sequence: TGTGCCATCAGTGAGATCCTAGCGGACTCCTACGAGCAGTACTTC. This sequence encodes CAISEILADSYEQYF.

This clonotype was observed at least ten times. The V call is TRBV6-2 or TRBV6-3, the J call TRBJ1-5; D unclear. The CDR3 runs to 14 residues. The V gene lost 0 bases and the J gene lost 4 bases, with 7 bases spanning the gap. CDR1 is MNHEY and CDR2 is SVGEGT in the germline V gene. CDR3 bases: TGTGCCAGCAGTTACTCCGGGGAAAATCAGCCCCAGCATTTT. Translated, it gives CASSYSGENQPQHF.